The TCR beta chain under discussion was sequenced for a study of PD-1 blockade in mismatch repair-deficient tumors. Points from the study as a whole: Tumor-resident clones, often undetectable pretreatment in blood, expanded then contracted after pembrolizumab.

All patients were mismatch repair deficient, assessed by either PCR or immunohistochemistry. CDR3 size: 14 residues. The germline CDR1 and CDR2 sequences are SQVTM and ANQGSEA. With V trimmed by 4 bases and J by 8 bases, 4 bases remained unmatched. Clones were read by immunoSEQ multiplex PCR, and TCRdb kept only the in-frame ones, dropping some. The sample holds around 48,000 clones, around 82% seen once. This clone occurred a few times. What it binds is unknown. The receptor was isolated from an adult with mismatch repair-deficient cancer. This rearrangement joins TRBV29-1 to TRBJ2-1, with 14 bases lining up with TRBD2. The source was peripheral blood, collected 4 weeks after starting pembrolizumab. CDR3 sequence: CSVGGTSGSDEQFF. The CDR3 nucleotides read TGCAGCGTTGGAGGGACTAGCGGGAGTGATGAGCAGTTCTTC.